This passage covers 32 T cell receptor beta chains from one sample sequenced in a study of T cells in women clearing cervical HPV infection. TCRdb keeps only in-frame clones here, not all; method: immunoSEQ multiplex PCR. This table lists fewer than 35,000 clones. The specimen was blood buffy coat. The receptors derive from a woman aged 18 to 75 with a cervical HPV16 infection that either progressed to CIN3+ or cleared (not recorded which).

Regarding this clone: The read terminates 3 residues ahead of where the CDR3 ends, so the germline J gene completes it. V usage is TRBV19 and J usage is TRBJ2-2, with 9 nucleotides matching TRBD1. The CDR3 length is 15 residues. Germline-derived CDR1 and CDR2 are LNHDA and SQIVND (reference sequence). Partial CDR3 DNA: TGTGCCAGTACCGCGACAGGGGGAGTGGGGGAAAAG. As protein: CASTATGGVGEK. The entire CDR3 is CASTATGGVGEKLFF.

As regards this clone: The sequenced fragment ends 3 residues before the CDR3 boundary, so the rest is inferred from the germline J gene. The chain uses TRBV10-3 and TRBJ1-5, with 7 bases that match TRBD1. CDR3 size: 15 residues. Trimming at V came to 0 bases and at J to 6 bases, leaving 5 bases not matched to a gene. Germline CDR1 and CDR2: ENHRY and SYGVKD. CDR3 region: CAISESWTGSQPQHF. The DNA read from the CDR3 is TGTGCCATCAGTGAGTCCTGGACAGGTTCTCAGCCC.

With regard to this clone: The CDR3 is cut off 3 residues early in the read; its end comes from the germline J gene. The V call is TRBV12-3 or TRBV12-4, the J call TRBJ2-3, with TRBD1 identical over 8 bases. This CDR3 spans 16 amino acids. V gave up 7 bases and J gave up 2 bases; unmatched junction bases: 11. CDR3 protein: CASIPRDRTPTDTQYF. The DNA read from the CDR3 is TGTGCCAGCATCCCCCGGGACAGGACCCCCACAGATACG.

As for this clone: The read ends 3 residues early relative to the CDR3; the germline J gene fills the gap. The gene calls are TRBV20-1 and TRBJ2-1; the match to TRBD2 covers 9 bases. In germline, CDR1 is DFQATT, CDR2 SNEGSKA (reference sequence). The length of the CDR3 is 14 residues. Trimming removed 6 bases from V and 8 bases from J; junction bases left unmatched: 11. The CDR3: CSAGLAGYLDEQFF. The CDR3 DNA, read in part, is TGCAGTGCGGGGCTAGCGGGGTACCTTGATGAG.

Points on this clone: The read finishes 3 residues shy of the CDR3 end, and the germline J gene is used to complete it. The V call is TRBV10-3, the J call TRBJ1-5; 8 bases fit TRBD1. The CDR3 contains 14 residues. J gave up 5 bases and V 0 bases, and 0 bases lay outside the gene matches. The germline gives CDR1 ENHRY, CDR2 SYGVKD. CDR3 DNA (partial): TGTGCCATCAGTGAGTCGGGACAGGATCAGCCC. Its protein product is CAISESGQDQP. The whole CDR3 protein reads CAISESGQDQPQHF.

For this clone: The read terminates 3 residues before the CDR3 end, so the remaining end is supplied by the germline J gene. The chain combines TRBV5-6 with TRBJ2-7; no definite D call. Germline V gene lookup returns CDR1 SGHDT and CDR2 YYEEEE. This CDR3 is 14 amino acids long. With 1 base removed from V and 2 bases from J, the gap between germline ends came to 10 bases. The CDR3 is CASSLRSGAYEQYF. The CDR3 DNA, read in part, is TGTGCCAGCAGCTTGCGGTCAGGTGCCTACGAG.

Notes on this clone: Coverage ceases 3 residues before the CDR3 finishes, and the germline J gene fills in the end. The chain joins TRBV5-4 to TRBJ1-3; D gene ambiguous. This CDR3 contains 14 residues. V lost 4 bases, J lost 4 bases, and 12 bases lay in between. Germline CDR1 and CDR2: SGHNT and YYREEE (reference sequence). CDR3 sequence reads: CASSSGLEGNTIYF. Partial CDR3 DNA: TGTGCCAGCAGCAGCGGACTGGAAGGAAACACC.

To note about this clone: The read comes to an end 3 residues before the CDR3 does, leaving the germline J gene to fill in the end. The rearrangement uses TRBV20-1 and TRBJ2-1; 11 bases are shared with TRBD1. Germline V CDR1 and CDR2: DFQATT, SNEGSKA (reference sequence). The CDR3 sequence is 17 residues long. V lost 0 bases, J lost 6 bases, and 10 bases stayed unmatched. The sequenced CDR3 bases are TGCAGTGCTAGAGACCTATCAACCGGGACAGGGGGCAATGAG. Protein: CSARDLSTGTGGNE. The CDR3 in full is CSARDLSTGTGGNEQFF.

With respect to this clone: The read comes to an end 3 residues before the CDR3 does, leaving the germline J gene to fill in the end. The rearrangement uses TRBV19 and TRBJ1-2; no clear D. In germline, CDR1 is LNHDA, CDR2 SQIVND (reference sequence). This CDR3 spans 17 amino acids. Partial CDR3 DNA: TGTGCCAGCCGGCCTACTAGCGGGAGGCTCCCTTACAATGAC. It encodes CASRPTSGRLPYND. In full, the CDR3 reads CASRPTSGRLPYNDYTF.

A word on this clone: Sequencing ends 3 residues short of the CDR3 end; the germline J gene provides the rest. This sequence joins TRBV5-4 and TRBJ1-4; tentatively, D is TRBD1 (6 bases). This CDR3 is 14 amino acids long. Trimming shortened V by 2 bases and J by 5 bases, and 10 bases separated the two germline ends. CDR1 and CDR2 from the germline V gene are SGHNT and YYREEE (reference sequence). This chain's CDR3 is CASSFAGVNEKLFF. Partial CDR3 DNA: TGTGCCAGCAGCTTCGCAGGGGTGAATGAAAAA.

In regard to this clone: The CDR3 is cut off 3 residues early in the read; its end comes from the germline J gene. The chain uses TRBV2 and TRBJ2-7; 7 bases fit TRBD1. CDR3 length equals 13 residues. With 6 bases clipped from V and 1 base from J, the junction kept 3 bases outside the gene matches. The germline CDR1 and CDR2 sequences are SNHLY and FYNNEI. This chain's CDR3 is CASRDRISYEQYF. The covered CDR3 bases are TGTGCCAGCAGGGACAGGATATCCTACGAG. The complete variable domain, with remaining parts taken from reference TRBV2 and TRBJ2-7, reads EPEVTQTPSHQVTQMGQEVILRCVPISNHLYFYWYRQILGQKVEFLVSFYNNEISEKSEIFDDQFSVERPDGSNFTLKIRSTKLEDSAMYFCASRDRISYEQYFGPGTRLTVT.

Worth noting for this clone: Read coverage stops 3 residues before the CDR3 terminus; the germline J gene supplies the remainder. This chain joins TRBV6-2 or TRBV6-3 and TRBJ1-2; no clear D gene. CDR3 length: 17 residues. From germline, CDR1 is MNHEY and CDR2 SVGEGT. V was cut by 5 bases and J by 2 bases, with 21 bases left in between. The sequenced part of the CDR3 DNA is TGTGCCAGCAGTACCTCGGGCGCGGGGTTAGAAAACTATGGC. Translated: CASSTSGAGLENYG. The complete CDR3 sequence is CASSTSGAGLENYGYTF.

A remark on this clone: The CDR3 is cut off 3 residues early in the read; its end comes from the germline J gene. The V gene is TRBV5-6, the J gene TRBJ2-1; D gene uncertain. This CDR3 has 12 residues. CDR1 and CDR2 (germline): SGHDT, YYEEEE. V was trimmed by 0 bases and J by 9 bases, leaving 7 bases between them. CDR3 sequence: CASSLVESEQFF. The sequenced CDR3 bases are TGTGCCAGCAGCTTGGTAGAGAGTGAG.

As concerns this clone: Read coverage stops 3 residues before the CDR3 terminus; the germline J gene supplies the remainder. The chain combines TRBV20-1 with TRBJ2-7, with D possibly matching TRBD2 (5 bases). V lost 7 bases and J lost 4, with 11 bases in between. This CDR3 contains 11 residues. Germline V lookup: CDR1 DFQATT, CDR2 SNEGSKA (reference sequence). The covered CDR3 bases are TGCAGTGTCAGGACTTCTTACGAG. It specifies CSVRTSYE. The entire CDR3 reads CSVRTSYEQYF.

Worth noting for this clone: The read falls 3 residues short of the CDR3 end, and the missing part is taken from the germline J gene. The chain combines TRBV11-2 with TRBJ2-7, with 7 bases aligning to TRBD1. This CDR3 has 15 residues. V gave up 5 bases and J gave up 3 bases; unmatched junction bases: 10. Per germline, CDR1 SGHAT and CDR2 FQNNGV. The sequenced part of the CDR3 DNA is TGTGCCAGCAGCCACAGGGACAGCCCCATCTACGAG. Encoded protein: CASSHRDSPIYE. The whole CDR3 reads CASSHRDSPIYEQYF.

CDR3 protein: CASSVPSDTQYF. CDR3 DNA, as far as it was read: TGTGCCAGCAGCGTCCCATCAGATACG. The chain uses TRBV9 and TRBJ2-3; D call uncertain. The read gets to within 3 residues of the CDR3 end, and the germline J gene fills in the rest. This CDR3 is 12 amino acids long. Trimming took 2 bases from V and 4 from J, leaving 5 bases between them. Germline V gene data show CDR1 as SGDLS and CDR2 as YYNGEE.

The CDR3 sequence is CASSYGGSGGYTF. The CDR3 DNA, read in part, is TGTGCCAGCAGTTACGGGGGCTCGGGAGGC. This chain joins TRBV6-2 or TRBV6-3 and TRBJ1-2; possibly TRBD1 for D (6 bases). The read ends 3 residues before the CDR3 terminus; that terminus is restored from the germline J gene. Germline V gene data show CDR1 as MNHEY and CDR2 as SVGEGT. This CDR3 has 13 amino acids.

About this clone: From the germline J gene comes the end of the CDR3, since the read stops 3 residues before it. V and J are TRBV5-1 and TRBJ1-6; D is undetermined. Trimming took off 0 bases at V and 4 bases at J, with 8 bases between the two ends. There are 15 residues in the CDR3. CDR1 and CDR2 (germline): SGHRS, YFSETQ. The CDR3: CASSLDSLYNSPLHF. The covered CDR3 bases are TGCGCCAGCAGCTTGGACAGTCTTTATAATTCACCC.

Details on this clone: The read halts 3 residues ahead of the CDR3 end, with the missing end drawn from the germline J gene. J is TRBJ2-3 and V is TRBV15; D ambiguous. The CDR3 spans 18 residues. The germline V gene has CDR1 LNHNV and CDR2 YYDKDF (reference sequence). V was clipped by 6 bases and J by 1 base, with 23 bases between them. CDR3 amino acids: CATRSETALRPRTDTQYF. CDR3 DNA, as far as it was read: TGTGCCACCAGGAGCGAAACCGCGTTGAGGCCCCGCACAGATACG.

CDR3 DNA, as far as it was read: TGTGCCAGTAGTATACAGGTCAGCTCCTACGAG. Its translation is CASSIQVSSYE. In full, the CDR3 is CASSIQVSSYEQYF. The chain is built from TRBV19 and TRBJ2-7; the D is unclear. The read gets to within 3 residues of the CDR3 end, and the germline J gene fills in the rest. Germline lookup yields CDR1 LNHDA and CDR2 SQIVND (reference sequence). This CDR3 spans 14 amino acids. V lost 2 bases to trimming and J lost 0 bases, with 8 bases between them.

With regard to this clone: The CDR3 is cut off 3 residues early in the read; its end comes from the germline J gene. The chain recombines TRBV20-1 with TRBJ2-1; 8 bases agree with TRBD2. The CDR3 is 12 residues long. J was trimmed by 8 bases and V by 5 bases; bases with no gene match: 5. Per germline, CDR1 DFQATT and CDR2 SNEGSKA (reference sequence). The CDR3 here is CSAQTSADEQFF. The covered CDR3 bases are TGCAGTGCTCAGACTAGCGCTGATGAG.

As to this clone: With the read ending 3 residues before the CDR3 end, the germline J gene is used to fill in that end. J is TRBJ2-3 and V is TRBV18, with D uncertain. CDR1 KGHSH and CDR2 LQKENI come from the germline V gene. The CDR3 covers 15 residues. The sequenced part of the CDR3 DNA is TGTGCCAGCTCACCGCGAACCTTAAGCGAAGAGACG. This translates into CASSPRTLSEET. The full CDR3 sequence reads CASSPRTLSEETQYF.

A note on this clone: The CDR3 end lies 3 residues beyond the end of the read and is filled in from the germline J gene. J is TRBJ2-3 and V is TRBV19; 9 bases line up with TRBD2. The CDR3 has 16 amino acids. Germline loops: CDR1 LNHDA, CDR2 SQIVND (reference sequence). The CDR3 DNA, read in part, is TGTGCCAGTAGTATCGAAATTCTAGCGGGAATGGAGACG. This encodes CASSIEILAGMET. The full CDR3 is CASSIEILAGMETQYF. Variable domain in full (rest from reference TRBV19 and TRBJ2-3): DGGITQSPKYLFRKEGQNVTLSCEQNLNHDAMYWYRQDPGQGLRLIYYSQIVNDFQKGDIAEGYSVSREKKESFPLTVTSAQKNPTAFYLCASSIEILAGMETQYFGPGTRLTVL.

Concerning this clone itself: The CDR3 is cut off 3 residues early in the read; its end comes from the germline J gene. The chain combines TRBV7-8 with TRBJ2-3, with D possibly TRBD2 on 6 matching bases. Germline V gene data show CDR1 as SGHVS and CDR2 as FQNEAQ. The length of the CDR3 is 16 residues. Trimming removed 1 base at V and 2 bases at J, with 13 bases between. The sequenced CDR3 bases are TGTGCCAGCAGCTTAGACGTTAGCGGCCCCACAGATACG. Translated: CASSLDVSGPTDT. The full CDR3 reads CASSLDVSGPTDTQYF.

As for this clone: The read terminates 3 residues before the CDR3 end, so the remaining end is supplied by the germline J gene. The rearrangement joins TRBV6-2 or TRBV6-3 to TRBJ2-5; 8 bases match TRBD1. The V and J ends lost 7 bases and 3 bases, in that order; junction bases with no gene match: 4. CDR1 and CDR2 from the germline V gene are MNHEY and SVGEGT. The length of the CDR3 is 13 residues. CDR3 DNA, as far as it was read: TGTGCCAGCACCCCGGACAGGGAAGAGACC. This translates into CASTPDREET. The whole CDR3 protein is CASTPDREETQYF.

In regard to this clone: The CDR3 is cut off 3 residues early in the read; its end comes from the germline J gene. The chain joins TRBV18 to TRBJ1-4, with D unresolved. The CDR3 has 19 amino acids. Germline values: CDR1 KGHSH, CDR2 LQKENI. CDR3 residues: CASSDPGLSHISYNSPLFF. The sequenced CDR3 bases are TGTGCCAGCTCCGACCCAGGACTATCCCACATCTCCTATAATTCACCA.

Regarding this clone: Coverage ceases 3 residues before the CDR3 finishes, and the germline J gene fills in the end. This chain joins TRBV7-9 and TRBJ1-1; tentatively, D is TRBD1 (6 bases). Germline CDR1 is SEHNR and CDR2 is FQNEAQ (reference sequence). Trimming removed 5 bases from V and 5 bases from J, with 12 bases in between. The CDR3 has 13 residues. The covered CDR3 bases are TGTGCCAGCAGCACAGGGTTTAGGACTGAA. Amino acids: CASSTGFRTE. In full, the CDR3 is CASSTGFRTEAFF.

On this clone itself: The CDR3 is cut off 3 residues early in the read; its end comes from the germline J gene. The chain combines TRBV2 with TRBJ2-2; TRBD1 matches at 9 bases. The V gene's germline CDR1 is SNHLY and CDR2 FYNNEI. The length of the CDR3 is 16 residues. The CDR3 reads CASRISGTGPVEKLFF. CDR3 DNA, as far as it was read: TGTGCCAGCAGGATCTCCGGGACAGGGCCGGTAGAAAAG.

Concerning this clone: The read stops 3 residues short of the end of the CDR3; the missing end is completed from the germline J gene. The chain recombines TRBV28 with TRBJ2-4; TRBD1 matches 7 bases. The CDR3 totals 14 residues. Germline CDR1 reads MDHEN; CDR2 reads SYDVKM. Partial CDR3 DNA: TGTGCCAGCAGCTCTACCACCGGGACAGATAAT. It specifies CASSSTTGTDN. The whole CDR3 sequence is CASSSTTGTDNQYF.

Remarks on this clone: The read comes to an end 3 residues before the CDR3 does, leaving the germline J gene to fill in the end. The J gene is TRBJ2-7, the V gene TRBV12-3 or TRBV12-4, with 7 bases aligning to TRBD2. The trim removed 1 base at V and 6 bases at J, leaving 0 bases unmatched. CDR3 size: 12 residues. CDR3 residues: CASSLVAGEQYF. The CDR3 bases that were read are TGTGCCAGCAGTTTAGTAGCGGGCGAG.

On this clone: Sequencing ends 3 residues short of the CDR3 end; the germline J gene provides the rest. This chain joins TRBV10-1 and TRBJ2-1; 7 bases are shared with TRBD2. The germline CDR1 and CDR2 sequences are WNHNN and SYGVQD (reference sequence). The CDR3 is made up of 16 amino acids. J was trimmed by 0 bases and V by 0 bases; bases with no gene match: 2. CDR3 bases read: TGCGCCAGCAGTGAGTCGGGGGGGATCTCCTACAATGAG. It yields the protein CASSESGGISYNE. The entire CDR3 sequence reads CASSESGGISYNEQFF.

Turning to this clone: Read data end 3 residues before the CDR3 end; the end is taken from the germline J gene. The rearrangement links TRBV6-1 to TRBJ1-5, with D unclear. The CDR3 contains 15 residues. Germline loops: CDR1 MNHNS, CDR2 SASEGT. V was pared by 0 bases and J by 3 bases, with 9 bases between. The CDR3 bases that were read are TGTGCCAGCAGTGAAGCACTACGGCTCAATCAGCCC. It encodes CASSEALRLNQP. The whole CDR3 region reads CASSEALRLNQPQHF.